The 29 T cell receptor beta chains in this list originate from one sample, sequenced in a study of T cell clonality in common variable immunodeficiency. Study-wide results and caveats: Fewer deletions and N-nucleotide insertions were reportedly seen in common variable immunodeficiency TCR beta sequences.

Data came from immunoSEQ multiplex PCR; TCRdb stores just in-frame clones and leaves some out. The sample yields 32,000 or so clones, without any singletons. No antigens are known for them. Sequences were obtained from peripheral blood mononuclear cells. The receptors derive from a human donor with common variable immunodeficiency.

On this clone itself: With the read ending 3 residues before the CDR3 end, the germline J gene is used to fill in that end. Distinct nucleotide sequences in the sample also encode this CDR3. The rearrangement links TRBV19 to TRBJ1-5, with D tentatively TRBD1 (6 bases). This CDR3 has 14 amino acids. Germline CDR1 and CDR2: LNHDA and SQIVND (reference sequence). Between the trimmed V and J ends, which lost 1 base and 6 bases, there was a span of 10 bases. CDR3 sequence: CASSIGRRGQPQHF. Incomplete CDR3 DNA: TGTGCCAGTAGTATAGGGCGCAGGGGTCAGCCC.

About this clone: The DNA ends 3 residues before the CDR3 does, and the rest of the CDR3 is filled in from the germline J gene. The chain is built from TRBV30 and TRBJ1-3; D is unclear. The CDR3 runs to 13 residues. Per germline, CDR1 GTSNPN and CDR2 SVGIG (reference sequence). V was trimmed by 3 bases and J by 6 bases, leaving 12 bases between them. Partial CDR3 DNA: TGTGCCTGGAGGGCCGCGGGTCCAAACACC. The encoded protein is CAWRAAGPNT. The full CDR3 is CAWRAAGPNTIYF.

Of note for this clone: The CDR3 end is not reached by the read, which stops 3 residues before it; the germline J gene fills it in. V gene TRBV19 combines with J gene TRBJ1-2; a possible D gene is TRBD1 (6 bases). The CDR3 totals 15 residues. The V end was cut by 4 bases, the J end by 0 bases, with 12 bases between. Germline CDR1 is LNHDA and CDR2 is SQIVND (reference sequence). The DNA read from the CDR3 is TGTGCCAGTAGTAGAACAGGGACCGCTAACTATGGC. Translating it yields CASSRTGTANYG. The complete CDR3 reads CASSRTGTANYGYTF.

This clone was seen a few times. The CDR3 reads CASSFAGGLTGELFF. The DNA read from the CDR3 is TGTGCCAGCAGCTTTGCGGGGGGGCTCACCGGGGAG. This sequence joins TRBV7-8 and TRBJ2-2; 9 bases are shared with TRBD2. The read falls 3 residues short of the CDR3 end, and the missing part is taken from the germline J gene. The CDR3 is 15 residues long. Germline V gene data show CDR1 as SGHVS and CDR2 as FQNEAQ. V lost 3 bases, J lost 4 bases, and 3 bases stayed unmatched.

This clone was seen only a few times. The missing CDR3 end, 3 residues past where the read stops, is filled in from the germline J gene. V usage is TRBV7-9 and J usage is TRBJ2-5; 9 bases line up with TRBD2. The CDR3 extends over 15 amino acids. Germline V lookup: CDR1 SEHNR, CDR2 FQNEAQ (reference sequence). Trimming cost V 5 bases and J 4 bases; bases outside gene matches: 8. Here the CDR3 reads CASSISGGFRETQYF. The sequenced part of the CDR3 DNA is TGTGCCAGCAGCATTAGCGGGGGCTTCCGAGAGACC.

The table lists this clone with many counts. The sequenced fragment ends 3 residues before the CDR3 boundary, so the rest is inferred from the germline J gene. The chain links TRBV19 to TRBJ2-4; D possibly corresponds to TRBD2 (6 bases). Trimming pared 3 bases from V and 8 bases from J, leaving 14 bases between. Germline V gives CDR1 LNHDA, CDR2 SQIVND (reference sequence). This CDR3 is built from 14 residues. The DNA read from the CDR3 is TGTGCCAGTAGTATGGTGGTGGAGGGTGACATT. Translation: CASSMVVEGDI. The entire CDR3 sequence reads CASSMVVEGDIQYF.

The covered CDR3 bases are TGTGCCGCCGGACTAGCGGAATACAATGAG. Its protein product is CAAGLAEYNE. The full CDR3 protein is CAAGLAEYNEQFF. The chain employs TRBV2 and TRBJ2-1, with 10 nucleotides matching TRBD2. From the germline J gene comes the end of the CDR3, since the read stops 3 residues before it. Germline-derived CDR1 and CDR2 are SNHLY and FYNNEI. There are 13 residues in the CDR3. Trimming cost V 11 bases and J 4 bases; bases outside gene matches: 5.

This clone was detected a few times. The CDR3 sequence is CAWSGRGRRDTEAFF. CDR3 DNA (partial): TGTGCCTGGAGTGGGCGGGGCAGGAGGGACACTGAA. This chain connects TRBV30 to TRBJ1-1; perhaps TRBD1 as D (5 bases). The sequence runs out 3 residues before the end of the CDR3; the remainder is reconstructed from the germline J gene. The V gene's germline CDR1 is GTSNPN and CDR2 SVGIG (reference sequence). V was clipped by 1 base and J by 3 bases, with 15 bases between them. CDR3 length: 15 residues.

Comments on this clone: The read gets to within 3 residues of the CDR3 end, and the germline J gene fills in the rest. The rearrangement links TRBV18 to TRBJ2-7; tentative D call: TRBD1 (6 bases). CDR3 length equals 13 residues. The germline gives CDR1 KGHSH, CDR2 LQKENI. Deletions cut 5 bases from V and 3 bases from J, with 11 bases between. CDR3 loop: CASSLGQNYEQYF. Incomplete CDR3 DNA: TGTGCCAGCTCATTGGGACAAAACTACGAG. Full variable domain (missing parts from reference TRBV18 and TRBJ2-7): NAGVMQNPRHLVRRRGQEARLRCSPMKGHSHVYWYRQLPEEGLKFMVYLQKENIIDESGMPKERFSAEFPKEGPSILRIQQVVRGDSAAYFCASSLGQNYEQYFGPGTRLTVT.

As concerns this clone: The read comes to an end 3 residues before the CDR3 does, leaving the germline J gene to fill in the end. The chain combines TRBV7-9 with TRBJ2-4; perhaps TRBD1 as D (6 bases). Trimming cost V 7 bases and J 9 bases, with 19 bases left between them. CDR1 is SEHNR and CDR2 is FQNEAQ in the germline V gene (reference sequence). The CDR3 extends over 14 amino acids. Incomplete CDR3 DNA: TGTGCCAGCACTCAAGGACAGTTAGGGGGCATT. This encodes CASTQGQLGGI. The entire CDR3 reads CASTQGQLGGIQYF.

This clone was counted ten times or more. The read ends 3 residues shy of where the CDR3 ends; the end is completed using the germline J gene. This rearrangement joins TRBV30 to TRBJ1-2, with TRBD1 as a possible D gene (5 bases). CDR1 and CDR2 (germline): GTSNPN, SVGIG (reference sequence). The length of the CDR3 is 13 residues. The germline V and J ends were trimmed by 7 bases and 4 bases, with 16 bases remaining between them. The CDR3 sequence is CALIYTGVYGYTF. Partial CDR3 DNA: TGTGCCTTGATCTACACAGGCGTCTATGGC.

This clone is medium-sized by share. CDR3 residues: CASSLSENTEAFF. Partial CDR3 DNA: TGCGCCAGCAGCTTGTCAGAGAACACTGAA. The chain combines TRBV5-1 with TRBJ1-1; no reliable D call. The DNA ends 3 residues before the CDR3 does, and the rest of the CDR3 is filled in from the germline J gene. This CDR3 comprises 13 residues. V gave up 1 base and J gave up 1 base, with 5 bases separating them. From germline, CDR1 is SGHRS and CDR2 YFSETQ.

The sample holds many counts of this clone. The read comes to an end 3 residues before the CDR3 does, leaving the germline J gene to fill in the end. V usage is TRBV5-1 and J usage is TRBJ2-3; weak D call: TRBD2 (7 bases). V was clipped by 4 bases and J by 4 bases, with 19 bases between them. In germline, CDR1 is SGHRS, CDR2 YFSETQ. The length of the CDR3 is 16 residues. CDR3 bases read: TGCGCCAGCAGCCCTGAATGGGGGGGCGGCCCAGATACG. Protein product: CASSPEWGGGPDT. From start to end, the CDR3 is CASSPEWGGGPDTQYF.

This clone was detected only a few times. The read ends 3 residues before the CDR3 terminus; that terminus is restored from the germline J gene. This chain connects TRBV5-1 to TRBJ2-7, with 9 bases that match TRBD1. J lost 4 bases, V lost 7 bases, and 12 bases had no gene match. This CDR3 region has 15 residues. In germline, CDR1 is SGHRS, CDR2 YFSETQ. The sequenced CDR3 bases are TGCGCCAGCCGCCTCTCCGGGACAGGGATTTACGAG. Translating gives CASRLSGTGIYE. The full CDR3 sequence reads CASRLSGTGIYEQYF. Full variable domain (missing parts from reference TRBV5-1 and TRBJ2-7): KAGVTQTPRYLIKTRGQQVTLSCSPISGHRSVSWYQQTPGQGLQFLFEYFSETQRNKGNFPGRFSGRQFSNSRSEMNVSTLELGDSALYLCASRLSGTGIYEQYFGPGTRLTVT.

This clone was seen a few times. With the read ending 3 residues before the CDR3 end, the germline J gene is used to fill in that end. The J gene is TRBJ2-7, the V gene TRBV2; 9 bases agree with TRBD1. The CDR3 extends over 14 amino acids. From germline, CDR1 is SNHLY and CDR2 FYNNEI. J gave up 2 bases and V 6 bases, and 5 bases lay outside the gene matches. CDR3 DNA, as far as it was read: TGTGCCAGCAGGGGGGACAGGGACCCCTACGAG. Residues: CASRGDRDPYE. The whole CDR3 region reads CASRGDRDPYEQYF.

This clone showed up many times. Coverage ceases 3 residues before the CDR3 finishes, and the germline J gene fills in the end. The chain has TRBV29-1 and TRBJ2-7; D not resolved. The CDR3 sequence is 16 residues long. Germline V CDR1 and CDR2: SQVTM, ANQGSEA. V lost 2 bases to trimming and J lost 2 bases, with 19 bases between them. CDR3 in amino acids: CSVEIREKGQTYEQYF. CDR3 bases read: TGCAGCGTTGAAATAAGAGAGAAAGGGCAGACCTACGAG.

Remarks on this clone: The DNA ends 3 residues before the CDR3 does, and the rest of the CDR3 is filled in from the germline J gene. The chain carries TRBV7-7 and TRBJ1-6; possible D gene TRBD1, 5 bases. The CDR3 covers 14 residues. V lost 1 base to trimming and J lost 10 bases, with 11 bases between them. Germline assignment: CDR1 SSHAT and CDR2 FNYEAQ (reference sequence). The CDR3 here is CASSLVGEKSPLHF. The part of the CDR3 DNA that was read is TGTGCCAGCAGCTTAGTAGGGGAAAAGTCACCC. Together with reference TRBV7-7 and TRBJ1-6, the CDR3 gives the full variable domain: GAGVSQSPRYKVTKRGQDVTLRCDPISSHATLYWYQQALGQGPEFLTYFNYEAQPDKSGLPSDRFSAERPEGSISTLTIQRTEQRDSAMYRCASSLVGEKSPLHFGNGTRLTVT.

On this clone itself: The read is 3 residues too short to cover the CDR3 end, so that end is filled in from the germline J gene. J is TRBJ2-2 and V is TRBV7-9, with 8 bases that match TRBD1. J gave up 6 bases and V 5 bases, and 8 bases lay outside the gene matches. The CDR3 runs to 15 residues. The germline V gene has CDR1 SEHNR and CDR2 FQNEAQ (reference sequence). CDR3 sequence: CASSLQDRDAGELFF. The covered CDR3 bases are TGTGCCAGCAGCCTTCAGGACAGGGACGCCGGGGAG. Looking up the rest from reference TRBV7-9 and TRBJ2-2 gives the full variable domain: DTGVSQNPRHKITKRGQNVTFRCDPISEHNRLYWYRQTLGQGPEFLTYFQNEAQLEKSRLLSDRFSAERPKGSFSTLEIQRTEQGDSAMYLCASSLQDRDAGELFFGEGSRLTVL.

This clone showed up many times. The CDR3 end lies 3 residues beyond the end of the read and is filled in from the germline J gene. V is TRBV13 and J is TRBJ2-1; 11 bases match TRBD2. CDR3 length equals 20 residues. The germline CDR1 and CDR2 sequences are PRHDT and FYEKMQ (reference sequence). With V trimmed by 3 bases and J by 0 bases, 13 bases remained unmatched. CDR3 bases read: TGTGCCAGCAGCTTTCCCACTACTAGCGGGGGCACCAGCTCCTACAATGAG. As protein: CASSFPTTSGGTSSYNE. The full CDR3 protein reads CASSFPTTSGGTSSYNEQFF.

This clone has a handful of counts. Read data end 3 residues before the CDR3 end; the end is taken from the germline J gene. The chain is built from TRBV19 and TRBJ1-1; 7 bases agree with TRBD1. V was pared by 5 bases and J by 0 bases, with 9 bases of the junction left unmatched. The germline gives CDR1 LNHDA, CDR2 SQIVND (reference sequence). The length of the CDR3 is 16 residues. The CDR3 spells CASSYSAGQMNTEAFF. The DNA read from the CDR3 is TGTGCCAGTAGTTATTCGGCGGGACAGATGAACACTGAA.

As for this clone: The read terminates 3 residues ahead of where the CDR3 ends, so the germline J gene completes it. The chain has TRBV5-1 and TRBJ2-7, with TRBD1 as a possible D gene (5 bases). V was cut by 3 bases and J by 2 bases, with 9 bases left in between. The CDR3 sequence is 13 residues long. Germline loops: CDR1 SGHRS, CDR2 YFSETQ. CDR3 DNA, as far as it was read: TGCGCCAGCAGCTCGACAGTTACCTACGAG. Its translation: CASSSTVTYE. The entire CDR3 protein reads CASSSTVTYEQYF.

The sequenced CDR3 bases are TGTGCCAGCTCACCAGACAGCTACGAG. Amino acid sequence: CASSPDSYE. The whole CDR3 sequence is CASSPDSYEQYF. This chain joins TRBV18 and TRBJ2-7; perhaps TRBD1 as D (5 bases). The read terminates 3 residues before the CDR3 end, so the remaining end is supplied by the germline J gene. Trimming removed 2 bases from V and 3 bases from J, with 5 bases in between. Germline lookup yields CDR1 KGHSH and CDR2 LQKENI. The CDR3 is made up of 12 amino acids. The variable domain in full, with the rest retrieved from reference TRBV18 and TRBJ2-7, is NAGVMQNPRHLVRRRGQEARLRCSPMKGHSHVYWYRQLPEEGLKFMVYLQKENIIDESGMPKERFSAEFPKEGPSILRIQQVVRGDSAAYFCASSPDSYEQYFGPGTRLTVT.

This clone came up many times. The CDR3 goes on 3 residues after the read ends, and that part is filled in from the germline J gene. The chain joins TRBV10-3 to TRBJ1-4; D is undetermined. CDR1 and CDR2 (germline): ENHRY, SYGVKD. This CDR3 is built from 12 residues. Deletions cut 8 bases from V and 2 bases from J, with 6 bases between. The CDR3 DNA, read in part, is TGTGCCATCGAACGGACTAATGAAAAA. Its translation is CAIERTNEK. The complete CDR3 reads CAIERTNEKLFF.

This clone showed up many times. The read comes to an end 3 residues before the CDR3 does, leaving the germline J gene to fill in the end. V gene TRBV18 combines with J gene TRBJ2-3, with 8 bases fitting TRBD1. Germline CDR1 and CDR2: KGHSH and LQKENI. V dropped 5 bases and J dropped 5; count of bases not matched to a gene: 9. The CDR3 spans 15 residues. CDR3 region: CASSKTGDAKDTQYF. The sequenced part of the CDR3 DNA is TGTGCCAGCTCAAAGACAGGGGACGCGAAAGATACG.

Regarding this clone: The CDR3 end lies 3 residues beyond the end of the read and is filled in from the germline J gene. The genes are TRBV30 and TRBJ2-7, with a possible D match to TRBD1 (6 bases). Germline V gives CDR1 GTSNPN, CDR2 SVGIG (reference sequence). The CDR3 is 16 amino acids. V lost 0 bases and J lost 4, with 19 bases in between. CDR3 sequence: CAWSVQPGQGIYEQYF. Partial CDR3 DNA: TGTGCCTGGAGTGTACAACCCGGGCAGGGGATTTACGAG.

This clone has a count of ten or more. Coverage ceases 3 residues before the CDR3 finishes, and the germline J gene fills in the end. The gene calls are TRBV5-6 and TRBJ2-5; D tentatively fits TRBD1 or TRBD2 (6 bases each). V was clipped by 4 bases and J by 5 bases, with 12 bases between them. Per germline, CDR1 SGHDT and CDR2 YYEEEE. This CDR3 has 13 amino acids. The part of the CDR3 DNA that was read is TGTGCCAGCAGCCCTACAGGGAGGGAGACC. Its translation: CASSPTGRET. The entire CDR3 is CASSPTGRETQYF.

As regards this clone: The CDR3 goes on 3 residues after the read ends, and that part is filled in from the germline J gene. The rearrangement joins TRBV19 to TRBJ1-6; maybe TRBD1 (5 bases). This CDR3 contains 14 residues. Germline values: CDR1 LNHDA, CDR2 SQIVND (reference sequence). Between the trimmed V and J ends, which lost 5 bases and 11 bases, there was a span of 16 bases. CDR3 DNA (partial): TGTGCCAGTAGTTTGGGGCCTGCGGAGACACCC. This translates into CASSLGPAETP. The full CDR3 reads CASSLGPAETPLHF.

The CDR3: CASSSHRTSGGQETQYF. The sequenced CDR3 bases are TGTGCCAGCAGTTCTCATAGGACTAGCGGGGGTCAAGAGACC. The chain joins TRBV6-2 or TRBV6-3 to TRBJ2-5; TRBD2 agrees at 13 bases. The sequence runs out 3 residues before the end of the CDR3; the remainder is reconstructed from the germline J gene. The CDR3 length is 17 residues. Germline assignment: CDR1 MNHEY and CDR2 SVGEGT. V gave up 4 bases and J gave up 2 bases; unmatched junction bases: 7.

In its sample, this clone was seen a few times. CDR3 sequence: CASSLDPVPYEQYF. The covered CDR3 bases are TGTGCCAGCAGCTTAGATCCAGTTCCCTACGAG. The gene calls are TRBV7-9 and TRBJ2-7; D ambiguous. The read ends 3 residues early relative to the CDR3; the germline J gene fills the gap. Trimming took off 1 base at V and 2 bases at J, with 9 bases between the two ends. Germline assignment: CDR1 SEHNR and CDR2 FQNEAQ (reference sequence). The CDR3 contains 14 residues.